This T cell receptor beta chain was retrieved from a study of shared clonotypes between healthy human individuals. Study findings and constraints: The low donor count limited represented genetic and exposure-history diversity. Non-shared clonotypes had lower generation probabilities than clonotypes shared by all four sorted-subset donors.

Remarks on this clone: The antigen is undetermined.

Clones were sequenced by immunoSEQ multiplex PCR, and TCRdb holds only the in-frame ones, with some missing. The repertoire has more than 1 million clones, around 82% of them found once; the top ten carry about 0.52%. Study donors comprised healthy, HIV-negative adults devoid of recent acute infection or vaccination. The CD4+ fraction was divided into a CD45RA+ naive subset and a CD45RA-negative memory subset. Between the trimmed V and J ends, which lost 0 bases and 1 base, there was a span of 22 bases. The germline gives CDR1 GTSNPN, CDR2 SVGIG (reference sequence). This CDR3 is 19 amino acids long.

The chain couples TRBV30 to TRBJ1-3; a possible D gene is TRBD1 (6 bases). This TCR came from a man aged 18 to 29 in good health. Some clones in this sample may be carry-over from other donors' samples. The sample consisted of memory CD4+ T cells from PBMCs. Subset given: CD45RA-negative fraction. The CDR3 protein is CAWSVAPHRVPTSGNTIYF. In DNA, the CDR3 is TGTGCCTGGAGTGTCGCCCCCCACAGGGTCCCCACTTCTGGAAACACCATATATTTT. The entire variable domain, with the rest obtained from reference TRBV30 and TRBJ1-3, is as follows: SQTIHQWPATLVQPVGSPLSLECTVEGTSNPNLYWYRQAAGRGLQLLFYSVGIGQISSEVPQNLSASRPQDRQFILSSKKLLLSDSGFYLCAWSVAPHRVPTSGNTIYFGEGSWLTVV.